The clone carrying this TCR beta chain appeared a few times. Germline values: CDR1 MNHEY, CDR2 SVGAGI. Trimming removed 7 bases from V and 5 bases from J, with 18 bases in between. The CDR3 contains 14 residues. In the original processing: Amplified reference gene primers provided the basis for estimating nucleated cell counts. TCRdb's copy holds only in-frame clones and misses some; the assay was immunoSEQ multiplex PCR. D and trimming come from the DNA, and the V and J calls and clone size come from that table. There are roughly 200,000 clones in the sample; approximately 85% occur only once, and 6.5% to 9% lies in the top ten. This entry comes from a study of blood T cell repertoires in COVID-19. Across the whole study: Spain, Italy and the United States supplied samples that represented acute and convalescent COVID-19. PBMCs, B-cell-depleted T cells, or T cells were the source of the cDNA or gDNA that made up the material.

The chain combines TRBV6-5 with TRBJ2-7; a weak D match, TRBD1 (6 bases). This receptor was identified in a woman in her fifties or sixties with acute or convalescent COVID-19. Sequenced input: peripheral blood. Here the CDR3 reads CASMMRPGVDEQYF. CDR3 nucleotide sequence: TGTGCCAGCATGATGCGCCCAGGGGTAGACGAGCAGTACTTC.